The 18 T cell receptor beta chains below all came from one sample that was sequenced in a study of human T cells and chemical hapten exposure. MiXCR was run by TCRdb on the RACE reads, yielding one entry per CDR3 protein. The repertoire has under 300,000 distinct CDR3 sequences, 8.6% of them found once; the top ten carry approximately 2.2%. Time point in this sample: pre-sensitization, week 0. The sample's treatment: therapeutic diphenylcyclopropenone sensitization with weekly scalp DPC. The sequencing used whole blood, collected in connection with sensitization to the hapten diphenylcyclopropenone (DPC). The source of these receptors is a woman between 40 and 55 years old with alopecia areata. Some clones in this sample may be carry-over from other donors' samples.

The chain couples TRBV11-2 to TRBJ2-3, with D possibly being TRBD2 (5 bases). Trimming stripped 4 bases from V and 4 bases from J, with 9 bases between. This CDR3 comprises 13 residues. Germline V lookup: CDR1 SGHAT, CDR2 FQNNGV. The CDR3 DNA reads TGTGCCAGCAGCTCACAGCGGTCAGATACGCAGTATTTT. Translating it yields CASSSQRSDTQYF. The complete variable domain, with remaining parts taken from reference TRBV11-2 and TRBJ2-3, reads EAGVAQSPRYKIIEKRQSVAFWCNPISGHATLYWYQQILGQGPKLLIQFQNNGVVDDSQLPKDRFSAERLKGVDSTLKIQPAKLEDSAVYLCASSSQRSDTQYFGPGTRLTVL.

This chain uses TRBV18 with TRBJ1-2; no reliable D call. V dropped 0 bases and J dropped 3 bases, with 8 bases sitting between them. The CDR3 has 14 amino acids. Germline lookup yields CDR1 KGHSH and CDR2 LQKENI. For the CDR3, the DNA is TGTGCCAGCTCACCACCTTCTATAGACTATGGCTACACCTTC. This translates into CASSPPSIDYGYTF.

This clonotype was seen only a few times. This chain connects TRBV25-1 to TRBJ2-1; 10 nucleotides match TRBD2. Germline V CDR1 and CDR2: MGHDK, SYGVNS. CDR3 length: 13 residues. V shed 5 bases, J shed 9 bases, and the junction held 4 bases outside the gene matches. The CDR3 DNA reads TGTGCCAGCAGTCTAGCGGGAGTTAGTGAGCAGTTCTTC. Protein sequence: CASSLAGVSEQFF.

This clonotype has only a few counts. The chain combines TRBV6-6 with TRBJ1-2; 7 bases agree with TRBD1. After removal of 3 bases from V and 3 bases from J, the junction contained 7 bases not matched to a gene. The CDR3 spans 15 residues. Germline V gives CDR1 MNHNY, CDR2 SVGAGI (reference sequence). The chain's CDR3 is CASSYGAGGYYGYTF. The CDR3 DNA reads TGTGCCAGCAGTTATGGGGCAGGGGGTTACTATGGCTACACCTTC.

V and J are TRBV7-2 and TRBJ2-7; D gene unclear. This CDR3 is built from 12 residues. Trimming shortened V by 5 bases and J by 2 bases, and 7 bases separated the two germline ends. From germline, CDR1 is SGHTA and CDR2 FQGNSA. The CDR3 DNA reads TGTGCCAGCAGCACGTCTCCCTACGAGCAGTACTTC. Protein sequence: CASSTSPYEQYF.

This CDR3 reads CASSFYPPGLAGVYEQYF. CDR3 DNA: TGTGCCAGCAGCTTTTATCCACCGGGACTAGCGGGAGTCTACGAGCAGTACTTC. This sequence joins TRBV13 and TRBJ2-7, with 14 bases lining up with TRBD2. CDR3 length equals 18 residues. Germline-derived CDR1 and CDR2 are PRHDT and FYEKMQ (reference sequence). J lost 3 bases, V lost 3 bases, and 10 bases had no gene match.

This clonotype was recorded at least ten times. The CDR3 sequence: CSAKRGGGGEQYF. The CDR3 DNA reads TGCAGTGCTAAGCGAGGCGGCGGGGGCGAGCAGTACTTC. The gene calls are TRBV20-1 and TRBJ2-7; TRBD2 matches 7 bases. The trim removed 4 bases at V and 6 bases at J, leaving 9 bases unmatched. The CDR3 sequence is 13 residues long. Germline CDR1 DFQATT, CDR2 SNEGSKA (reference sequence).

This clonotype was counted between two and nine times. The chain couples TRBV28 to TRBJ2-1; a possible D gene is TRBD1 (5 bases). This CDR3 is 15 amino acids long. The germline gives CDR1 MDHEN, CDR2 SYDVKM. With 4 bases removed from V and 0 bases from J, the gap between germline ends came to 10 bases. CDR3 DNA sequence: TGTGCCAGCAGTTCGACGGACAACTCCTACAATGAGCAGTTCTTC. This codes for CASSSTDNSYNEQFF.

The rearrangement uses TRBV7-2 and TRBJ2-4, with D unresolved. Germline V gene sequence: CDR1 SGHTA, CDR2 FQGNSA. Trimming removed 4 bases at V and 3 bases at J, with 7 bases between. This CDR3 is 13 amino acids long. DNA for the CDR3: TGTGCCAGCAGCTACATGGGCAAAAACATTCAGTACTTC. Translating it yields CASSYMGKNIQYF. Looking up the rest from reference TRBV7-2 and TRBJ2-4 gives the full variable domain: GAGVSQSPSNKVTEKGKDVELRCDPISGHTALYWYRQSLGQGLEFLIYFQGNSAPDKSGLPSDRFSAERTGGSVSTLTIQRTQQEDSAVYLCASSYMGKNIQYFGAGTRLSVL.

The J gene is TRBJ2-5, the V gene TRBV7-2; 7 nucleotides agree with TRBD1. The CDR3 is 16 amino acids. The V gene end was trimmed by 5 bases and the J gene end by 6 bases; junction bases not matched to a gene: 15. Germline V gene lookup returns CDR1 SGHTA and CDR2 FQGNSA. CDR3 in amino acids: CASSPRGPSTGKTQYF. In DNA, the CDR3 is TGTGCCAGCAGCCCTAGGGGGCCCTCAACGGGGAAGACCCAGTACTTC.

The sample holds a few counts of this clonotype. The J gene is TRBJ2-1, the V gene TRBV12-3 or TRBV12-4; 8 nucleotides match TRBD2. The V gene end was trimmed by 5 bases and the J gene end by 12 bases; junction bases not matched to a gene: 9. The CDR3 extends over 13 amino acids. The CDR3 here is CASSVGTSGGQFF. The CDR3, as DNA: TGTGCCAGCAGTGTTGGGACCAGCGGGGGGCAGTTCTTC.

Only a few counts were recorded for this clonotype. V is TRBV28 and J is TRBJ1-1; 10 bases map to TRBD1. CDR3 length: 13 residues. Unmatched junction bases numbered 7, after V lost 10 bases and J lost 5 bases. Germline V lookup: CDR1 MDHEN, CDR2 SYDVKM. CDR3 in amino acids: CATQPGQGTEAFF. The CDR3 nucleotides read TGTGCCACCCAACCGGGACAGGGGACTGAAGCTTTCTTT. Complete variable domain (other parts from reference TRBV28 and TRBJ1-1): DVKVTQSSRYLVKRTGEKVFLECVQDMDHENMFWYRQDPGLGLRLIYFSYDVKMKEKGDIPEGYSVSREKKERFSLILESASTNQTSMYLCATQPGQGTEAFFGQGTRLTVV.

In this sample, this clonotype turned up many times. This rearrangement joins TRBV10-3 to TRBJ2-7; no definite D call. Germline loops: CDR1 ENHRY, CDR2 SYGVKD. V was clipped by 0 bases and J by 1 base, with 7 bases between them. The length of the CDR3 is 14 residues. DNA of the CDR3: TGTGCCATCAGTGAGTCGAAGGCGTCCTACGAGCAGTACTTC. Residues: CAISESKASYEQYF.

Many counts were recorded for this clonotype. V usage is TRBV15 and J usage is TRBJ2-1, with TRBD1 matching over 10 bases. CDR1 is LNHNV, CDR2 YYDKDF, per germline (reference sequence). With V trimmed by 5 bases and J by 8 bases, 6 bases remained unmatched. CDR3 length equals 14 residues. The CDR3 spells CATSGTGESDEQFF. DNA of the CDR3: TGTGCCACCAGCGGGACAGGGGAATCGGATGAGCAGTTCTTC.

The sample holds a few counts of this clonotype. CDR3 in DNA: TGTGCCAGCAGTTCCCCTTCTTTGCGGGACGAGCAGTACTTC. Residues: CASSSPSLRDEQYF. The rearrangement links TRBV28 to TRBJ2-7; maybe TRBD2 (5 bases). The CDR3 is 14 amino acids. Germline V gene sequence: CDR1 MDHEN, CDR2 SYDVKM. With 4 bases removed from V and 5 bases from J, the gap between germline ends came to 15 bases.

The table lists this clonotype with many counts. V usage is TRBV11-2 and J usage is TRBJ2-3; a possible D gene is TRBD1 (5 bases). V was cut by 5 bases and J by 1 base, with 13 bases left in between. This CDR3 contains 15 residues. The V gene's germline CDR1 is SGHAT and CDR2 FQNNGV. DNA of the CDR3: TGTGCCAGCAGCGTAGCAGGGCTACGCACAGATACGCAGTATTTT. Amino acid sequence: CASSVAGLRTDTQYF. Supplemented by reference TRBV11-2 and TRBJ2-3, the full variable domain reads EAGVAQSPRYKIIEKRQSVAFWCNPISGHATLYWYQQILGQGPKLLIQFQNNGVVDDSQLPKDRFSAERLKGVDSTLKIQPAKLEDSAVYLCASSVAGLRTDTQYFGPGTRLTVL.

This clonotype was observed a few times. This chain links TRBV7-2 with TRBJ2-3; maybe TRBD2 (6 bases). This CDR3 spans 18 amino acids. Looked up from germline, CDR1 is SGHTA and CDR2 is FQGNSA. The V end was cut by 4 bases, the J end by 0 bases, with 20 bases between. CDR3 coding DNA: TGTGCCAGCAGCTCCCCTAGGAGGAGGGTTGGGAGCACAGATACGCAGTATTTT. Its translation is CASSSPRRRVGSTDTQYF.

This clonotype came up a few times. CDR3 coding DNA: TGTGCCACCAGCAGACAATCGGACTCGCGTAGCAATCAGCCCCAGCATTTT. Its translation is CATSRQSDSRSNQPQHF. The chain has TRBV15 and TRBJ1-5; D is unclear. Trimming stripped 2 bases from V and 0 bases from J, with 14 bases between. The CDR3 is made up of 17 amino acids. Per germline, CDR1 LNHNV and CDR2 YYDKDF (reference sequence). Using reference TRBV15 and TRBJ1-5 for the parts outside the CDR3, the full variable domain is DAMVIQNPRYQVTQFGKPVTLSCSQTLNHNVMYWYQQKSSQAPKLLFHYYDKDFNNEADTPDNFQSRRPNTSFCFLDIRSPGLGDTAMYLCATSRQSDSRSNQPQHFGDGTRLSIL.